The sequence of this TCR beta chain was determined in a study of blood T cell repertoires in COVID-19. Clones were read by immunoSEQ multiplex PCR, and TCRdb kept only the in-frame ones, dropping some. The profile shows over 250,000 clones, about 89% of them singletons. CDR1 is MNHEY, CDR2 SVGAGI, per germline. The CDR3 is made up of 14 amino acids. V lost 5 bases and J 1 base, leaving 8 bases between the germline ends. The sequencing input was peripheral blood. The chain is built from TRBV6-5 and TRBJ2-2; D is perhaps TRBD1 (5 bases). The source of this sequence is a man aged 50-60 years with acute or convalescent COVID-19. CDR3 DNA: TGTGCCAGCAGTCTAACAGGGAACACCGGGGAGCTGTTTTTT. As protein: CASSLTGNTGELFF.